The rows below give T cell receptor beta chains drawn from one sample of a study of T cells in Graves' hyperthyroidism and ophthalmopathy. MiXCR, applied by TCRdb to the multiplex PCR reads, yields one record per CDR3 protein. The table has more than 600,000 distinct CDR3 sequences, about a sixth seen once. Material for sequencing was blood. The receptors come from a man aged 18 to 29 with Graves' hyperthyroidism. The CDR3 runs from the conserved cysteine through the conserved F or W. A D gene is named only where the DNA matches it firmly. Rows may omit the clone size; those that give it use once, few, many or a size class.

CDR3 protein | CDR3 DNA | clone size | D gene | J gene | V gene
CASTERPVQQETQYF | TGTGCCAGCACCGAAAGGCCAGTGCAACAAGAGACCCAGTACTTC | . | . | TRBJ2-5 | TRBV2
CASNLTHTAYEQYF | TGTGCCAGCAACCTTACACACACGGCATACGAGCAGTACTTC | once | . | TRBJ2-7 | TRBV9
CASSPPASGRTSLFYEQYF | TGTGCCAGCAGTCCTCCGGCGAGCGGGAGGACCTCTCTGTTCTACGAGCAGTACTTC | many | TRBD2 | TRBJ2-7 | TRBV12-3/TRBV12-4
CAWSVGTRKTQYF | TGTGCCTGGAGTGTAGGAACTCGGAAGACCCAGTACTTC | many | . | TRBJ2-5 | TRBV30
CASSYLDRGGTDTQYF | TGTGCCAGCAGCTACCTAGACAGGGGTGGCACAGATACGCAGTATTTT | many | TRBD1 | TRBJ2-3 | TRBV11-3
CASSSPLASSYEQYF | TGTGCCAGCAGTTCCCCTCTAGCGAGCTCCTACGAGCAGTACTTC | many | . | TRBJ2-7 | TRBV28
CASSQGQGYTGELFF | TGTGCCAGCAGCCAGGGACAGGGGTACACCGGGGAGCTGTTTTTT | many | TRBD1 | TRBJ2-2 | TRBV3-1
CASSPRDYNEQFF | TGTGCCAGCAGTCCGCGGGACTACAATGAGCAGTTCTTC | many | . | TRBJ2-1 | TRBV18
CASSTRQGSTGELFF | TGTGCCAGCAGCACACGACAGGGGTCCACCGGGGAGCTGTTTTTT | many | TRBD1 | TRBJ2-2 | TRBV9
CASSLATSGSKGEQFF | TGCGCCAGCAGCTTGGCGACTAGCGGGAGTAAAGGTGAGCAGTTCTTC | . | TRBD2 | TRBJ2-1 | TRBV5-1
CASIPTRDSYEQYF | TGTGCCAGCATCCCAACACGCGACTCCTACGAGCAGTACTTC | many | . | TRBJ2-7 | TRBV7-2
CASSPGGGGFGYNEQFF | TGTGCCAGCAGTCCGGGAGGAGGTGGGTTTGGGTACAATGAGCAGTTCTTC | few | TRBD2 | TRBJ2-1 | TRBV2
CASEYAGSETQYF | TGTGCCAGCGAGTATGCGGGGTCGGAGACCCAGTACTTC | . | . | TRBJ2-5 | TRBV6-1
CASRLTLNTEAFF | TGTGCCAGCAGACTGACGCTGAACACTGAAGCTTTCTTT | many | . | TRBJ1-1 | TRBV6-1
CACRHPEAHEQYF | TGTGCCTGCAGGCACCCCGAGGCCCACGAGCAGTACTTC | many | . | TRBJ2-7 | TRBV28
CASSVSPGWGQETQYF | TGTGCCAGCAGCGTATCCCCGGGATGGGGCCAAGAGACCCAGTACTTC | . | . | TRBJ2-5 | TRBV9
CASSFRAAGNTIYF | TGTGCCAGCAGTTTCCGGGCAGCTGGAAACACCATATATTTT | few | . | TRBJ1-3 | TRBV28
CASSPALGQGYGYTF | TGTGCCAGCAGCCCAGCTTTAGGACAGGGGTATGGCTACACCTTC | . | TRBD1 | TRBJ1-2 | TRBV7-9
CASSYSISRSGRTQETQYF | TGTGCCAGCAGTTACTCGATTTCTCGTAGCGGGAGGACCCAAGAGACCCAGTACTTC | many | TRBD2 | TRBJ2-5 | TRBV6-7
CASSRYNEQYF | TGTGCCAGCAGCCGCTACAATGAGCAGTACTTC | . | . | TRBJ2-7 | TRBV27
CASSSRDRGFIDTQYF | TGTGCCAGCAGCTCTCGGGACCGAGGATTCATCGATACGCAGTATTTT | many | . | TRBJ2-3 | TRBV11-3
CASSFTGGPGDTQYF | TGTGCCAGCAGTTTTACGGGAGGGCCGGGGGATACGCAGTATTTT | many | TRBD2 | TRBJ2-3 | TRBV28
CASRPGQVSYNEQFF | TGTGCCAGCCGTCCGGGACAAGTCTCCTACAATGAGCAGTTCTTC | few | . | TRBJ2-1 | TRBV27
CASSPNYSGQGNNEQFF | TGTGCCAGCAGCCCCAATTATTCGGGACAGGGCAACAATGAGCAGTTCTTC | few | TRBD1 | TRBJ2-1 | TRBV9
CASSLAGTGTTEAFF | TGTGCCAGCAGTTTAGCCGGGACGGGTACCACTGAAGCTTTCTTT | many | . | TRBJ1-1 | TRBV28
CASSEQRGSHEQYF | TGCGCCAGCAGTGAGCAGCGCGGGAGCCACGAGCAGTACTTC | many | TRBD2 | TRBJ2-7 | TRBV10-1
CATQGPDNTGELFF | TGTGCCACGCAGGGGCCCGATAACACCGGGGAGCTGTTTTTT | . | . | TRBJ2-2 | TRBV28
CASSRGRAGYNEQFF | TGTGCCAGCAGTCGCGGGAGGGCGGGGTACAATGAGCAGTTCTTC | many | TRBD2 | TRBJ2-1 | TRBV6-1
CASSSGGSNTGELFF | TGTGCCAGCAGTTCTGGGGGGTCGAACACCGGGGAGCTGTTTTTT | few | . | TRBJ2-2 | TRBV28
CASSYSFGNTEAFF | TGTGCCAGCAGTTACTCTTTTGGGAACACTGAAGCTTTCTTT | few | . | TRBJ1-1 | TRBV6-2/TRBV6-3
CASSLSWGPYNEQFF | TGTGCCAGCAGTTTATCATGGGGGCCCTACAATGAGCAGTTCTTC | few | . | TRBJ2-1 | TRBV27
CASSQVGNGNQPQHF | TGCGCCAGCAGCCAAGTTGGAAACGGCAATCAGCCCCAGCATTTT | . | . | TRBJ1-5 | TRBV4-1
CASSQGSGEGEQYF | TGTGCCAGCAGCCAAGGATCGGGTGAAGGCGAGCAGTACTTC | . | . | TRBJ2-7 | TRBV3-1
CASSFLSGNSYEQYF | TGTGCCAGCAGCTTCCTTAGCGGGAACTCCTACGAGCAGTACTTC | few | TRBD2 | TRBJ2-7 | TRBV7-9
CASARKGVAGGIAYEQYF | TGTGCCAGCGCCAGGAAGGGGGTAGCGGGAGGAATTGCCTACGAGCAGTACTTC | . | TRBD2 | TRBJ2-7 | TRBV7-9
CASSPLVGAEQYF | TGTGCCAGCAGTCCGCTCGTCGGTGCCGAGCAGTACTTC | many | . | TRBJ2-7 | TRBV27
CASSPGWDRDEQYF | TGTGCCAGCAGCCCAGGGTGGGACAGGGACGAGCAGTACTTC | many | TRBD1 | TRBJ2-7 | TRBV28
CASSPSGAGNYGYTF | TGTGCCAGCTCACCCTCGGGGGCAGGGAACTATGGCTACACCTTC | . | . | TRBJ1-2 | TRBV18
CASSVGGGLLSYNEQFF | TGTGCCAGCAGCGTAGGGGGAGGGCTTTTATCCTACAATGAGCAGTTCTTC | . | TRBD2 | TRBJ2-1 | TRBV9
CASSFLAGAGSGELFF | TGTGCCAGCAGTTTTCTAGCGGGAGCGGGGTCCGGGGAGCTGTTTTTT | . | TRBD2 | TRBJ2-2 | TRBV12-3/TRBV12-4
CASSPLTSGSRETQYF | TGTGCCAGCAGTCCCTTGACTAGCGGGAGTCGAGAGACCCAGTACTTC | many | TRBD2 | TRBJ2-5 | TRBV12-3/TRBV12-4
CAWSVLGRGNSPLHF | TGTGCCTGGAGTGTACTCGGCAGGGGGAATTCACCCCTCCACTTT | many | TRBD1 | TRBJ1-6 | TRBV30
CASSDLGLRTDTQYF | TGTGCCAGCAGCGATTTAGGGTTAAGAACAGATACGCAGTATTTT | . | . | TRBJ2-3 | TRBV7-2
CASGPRDRDQETQYF | TGTGCCAGCGGACCCAGGGACAGGGATCAAGAGACCCAGTACTTC | . | TRBD1 | TRBJ2-5 | TRBV25-1
CSAREGRGYTF | TGCAGTGCTAGAGAAGGGCGAGGCTACACCTTC | . | . | TRBJ1-2 | TRBV20-1
CASARMEVYTGELFF | TGTGCCAGCGCCCGGATGGAGGTATACACCGGGGAGCTGTTTTTT | . | . | TRBJ2-2 | TRBV6-1
CASSVTGYTDTQYF | TGTGCCAGCAGCGTGACGGGATACACAGATACGCAGTATTTT | few | . | TRBJ2-3 | TRBV9
CASKWSSGRVNEQFF | TGTGCCAGCAAGTGGTCTAGCGGGAGGGTGAATGAGCAGTTCTTC | . | TRBD2 | TRBJ2-1 | TRBV6-2/TRBV6-3
CASSDPGQGSNEQFF | TGTGCCAGCAGTGACCCAGGACAGGGGAGCAATGAGCAGTTCTTC | few | TRBD1 | TRBJ2-1 | TRBV6-1
CASSPGNYEQYF | TGTGCCAGCTCACCTGGAAACTACGAGCAGTACTTC | many | . | TRBJ2-7 | TRBV18
CASSQEATSGEQFF | TGTGCCAGCAGCCAAGAGGCCACTAGCGGTGAGCAGTTCTTC | . | TRBD2 | TRBJ2-1 | TRBV4-2
CASRPDRNNQPQHF | TGTGCCAGCAGACCGGACAGGAACAATCAGCCCCAGCATTTT | many | TRBD1 | TRBJ1-5 | TRBV27
CASSFPGAEAFF | TGTGCCAGCAGTTTCCCGGGGGCTGAAGCTTTCTTT | many | . | TRBJ1-1 | TRBV12-3/TRBV12-4
CASSQAGLNYEQYF | TGTGCCAGCAGCCAAGCGGGATTAAACTACGAGCAGTACTTC | . | . | TRBJ2-7 | TRBV3-1